Below, 21 T cell receptor beta chains from the same sample are listed, as sequenced in a study of OX40 agonist ivuxolimab in advanced cancers. Profiled with immunoSEQ multiplex PCR; TCRdb holds only in-frame clones, not every one. The table lists tens of thousands of clones, roughly 90% of them singletons. The sequencing used CD4+ or CD8+ T cells sorted from blood, collected in a trial of the OX40 agonist ivuxolimab. These receptors all come from an adult with an advanced solid tumor such as melanoma, head and neck, liver or kidney cancer.

The V call is TRBV5-1, the J call TRBJ2-2; no definite D call. The CDR3 covers 14 residues. The V gene's germline CDR1 is SGHRS and CDR2 YFSETQ. The ends were cut back, 0 bases at V and 6 bases at J, with 9 bases in the middle. CDR3 coding DNA: TGCGCCAGCAGCTTGGGACAAAGTGCCGGGGAGCTGTTTTTT. It is translated as CASSLGQSAGELFF.

The chain has TRBV18 and TRBJ1-4; D is undetermined. Germline V gene sequence: CDR1 KGHSH, CDR2 LQKENI. The CDR3 is 12 amino acids. V was cut by 5 bases and J by 7 bases, with 8 bases left in between. CDR3 region: CASSADGEKLFF. Here the CDR3 DNA reads TGTGCCAGCTCAGCCGACGGTGAAAAACTGTTTTTT.

The chain is built from TRBV29-1 and TRBJ2-3, with 7 positions matching TRBD1. Germline values: CDR1 SQVTM, CDR2 ANQGSEA. The CDR3 is made up of 14 amino acids. Trimming removed 4 bases from V and 1 base from J; junction bases left unmatched: 5. The CDR3 loop reads CSVATGSRTDTQYF. The DNA for the CDR3 is TGCAGCGTTGCGACAGGGTCCCGCACAGATACGCAGTATTTT.

The rearrangement joins TRBV9 to TRBJ1-1; maybe TRBD1 (6 bases). From germline, CDR1 is SGDLS and CDR2 YYNGEE. Deletions cut 4 bases from V and 2 bases from J, with 18 bases between. This CDR3 comprises 16 residues. CDR3 DNA sequence: TGTGCCAGCAGCCTTCTGGGGCAGGGGCCCAACACTGAAGCTTTCTTT. Translation: CASSLLGQGPNTEAFF.

The chain has TRBV9 and TRBJ2-4; 11 nucleotides match TRBD2. Germline CDR1 SGDLS, CDR2 YYNGEE. The CDR3 is 18 residues long. The V segment lost 4 bases and the J segment 3 bases; nucleotides outside the gene matches: 12. The CDR3 loop reads CASSPSGLADLSKNIQYF. CDR3 nucleotides: TGTGCCAGCAGCCCGTCGGGACTAGCGGATCTAAGCAAAAACATTCAGTACTTC.

V gene TRBV10-1 combines with J gene TRBJ2-2; no clear D gene. Germline CDR1 WNHNN, CDR2 SYGVQD (reference sequence). This CDR3 has 12 residues. V gave up 7 bases and J gave up 2 bases, with 5 bases separating them. The CDR3 region is CASNRNTGELFF. CDR3 DNA: TGCGCCAGCAACCGAAACACCGGGGAGCTGTTTTTT.

The J gene is TRBJ2-1, the V gene TRBV11-2; D unclear. CDR3 length: 16 residues. Trimming shortened V by 0 bases and J by 6 bases, and 15 bases separated the two germline ends. Germline CDR1 reads SGHAT; CDR2 reads FQNNGV. CDR3 nucleotides: TGTGCCAGCAGCTTAGATCGTCGGCGGCACTCCAATGAGCAGTTCTTC. It encodes CASSLDRRRHSNEQFF.

The CDR3 protein is CASRASNTEAFF. CDR3 coding DNA: TGCGCCAGCAGAGCATCCAACACTGAAGCTTTCTTT. The chain carries TRBV5-1 and TRBJ1-1, with D unclear. Germline CDR1 is SGHRS and CDR2 is YFSETQ. The CDR3 consists of 12 residues. V lost 5 bases and J 2 bases, leaving 7 bases between the germline ends.

The chain couples TRBV19 to TRBJ2-7; D gene uncertain. Germline assignment: CDR1 LNHDA and CDR2 SQIVND (reference sequence). The CDR3 runs 15 residues. Trimming took off 1 base at V and 2 bases at J, with 12 bases between the two ends. The CDR3 protein is CASSIVPGRTYEQYF. As DNA, the CDR3 is TGTGCCAGTAGTATAGTCCCGGGCAGAACCTACGAGCAGTACTTC.

This clone was counted a single time. The chain recombines TRBV7-9 with TRBJ2-5, with 7 nucleotides matching TRBD1. The V gene's germline CDR1 is SEHNR and CDR2 FQNEAQ (reference sequence). After removal of 2 bases from V and 5 bases from J, the junction contained 8 bases not matched to a gene. This CDR3 spans 15 amino acids. The CDR3 loop is CASSLPGTVIETQYF. In DNA form, the CDR3 reads TGTGCCAGCAGCTTACCCGGGACAGTTATCGAGACCCAGTACTTC.

This clone was recorded a few times. The chain links TRBV27 to TRBJ2-7, with 7 bases lining up with TRBD2. Germline V CDR1 and CDR2: MNHEY, SMNVEV (reference sequence). Trimming at V came to 8 bases and at J to 2 bases, leaving 15 bases not matched to a gene. This CDR3 contains 16 residues. CDR3 nucleotides: TGTGCCAGCCCCGCCGAGCTGGGGGGGACCCCCTACGAGCAGTACTTC. This sequence encodes CASPAELGGTPYEQYF.

CDR3 loop: CASSPPPGELFF. DNA of the CDR3: TGTGCCAGCTCACCACCCCCCGGGGAGCTGTTTTTT. The genes are TRBV18 and TRBJ2-2; D is ambiguous. V was pared by 0 bases and J by 6 bases, with 2 bases between. CDR3 length: 12 residues. In germline, CDR1 is KGHSH, CDR2 LQKENI. Full variable domain (remainder filled in from reference TRBV18 and TRBJ2-2): NAGVMQNPRHLVRRRGQEARLRCSPMKGHSHVYWYRQLPEEGLKFMVYLQKENIIDESGMPKERFSAEFPKEGPSILRIQQVVRGDSAAYFCASSPPPGELFFGEGSRLTVL.

The V gene is TRBV9, the J gene TRBJ2-2, with TRBD2 as a possible D gene (5 bases). Trimming cost V 0 bases and J 5 bases, with 23 bases left between them. CDR1 is SGDLS and CDR2 is YYNGEE in the germline V gene. The CDR3 loop spans 19 amino acids. This CDR3 reads CASSVATTSSPGGTGELFF. The CDR3 DNA reads as TGTGCCAGCAGCGTAGCTACGACCTCTAGCCCTGGCGGGACCGGGGAGCTGTTTTTT.

This sequence joins TRBV14 and TRBJ1-5; D ambiguous. CDR1 SGHDN and CDR2 FVKESK come from the germline V gene. The CDR3 is 12 residues long. Trimming left V 3 bases short and J 10 bases short, with 10 bases between. The CDR3 loop reads CASSQGSRPQHF. CDR3 DNA: TGTGCCAGCAGCCAGGGATCTCGCCCCCAGCATTTT.

The V and J genes are TRBV29-1 and TRBJ1-1; D unclear. Germline V CDR1 and CDR2: SQVTM, ANQGSEA. The CDR3 is 12 amino acids. V lost 7 bases to trimming and J lost 5 bases, with 14 bases between them. The CDR3 bases are TGCAGCGGGGAGGGCTGGGAAACTGAAGCTTTCTTT. It codes for CSGEGWETEAFF.

V gene TRBV4-1 combines with J gene TRBJ2-3; D possibly uses TRBD1 or TRBD2 (5 bases each). Germline V gene sequence: CDR1 MGHRA, CDR2 YSYEKL. V shed 4 bases and J shed 1 base, with 21 bases lying between them. This CDR3 has 18 amino acids. The CDR3 nucleotides are TGCGCCAGCAGCCTCGGGGCTAGCCGGGGATCGGGCACAGATACGCAGTATTTT. Its translation: CASSLGASRGSGTDTQYF.

This clone appeared a few times. The genes are TRBV29-1 and TRBJ2-7; perhaps TRBD1 as D (8 bases). CDR1 and CDR2 (germline): SQVTM, ANQGSEA. CDR3 length: 13 residues. Trimming took 7 bases from V and 2 from J, leaving 15 bases between them. Here the CDR3 DNA reads TGCAGCGCGGGGGGACAGGCAACCTACGAGCAGTACTTC. As protein: CSAGGQATYEQYF.

This clone was picked up one time. The chain has TRBV7-3 and TRBJ2-7; D gene ambiguous. The germline CDR1 and CDR2 sequences are SGHTA and FQGTGA. V dropped 2 bases and J dropped 6 bases, with 8 bases sitting between them. The CDR3 length is 12 residues. The CDR3 DNA sequence: TGTGCCAGCAGCTTACGGGCGGTCGAGCAGTACTTC. This encodes CASSLRAVEQYF.

The V and J genes are TRBV15 and TRBJ2-3; 10 nucleotides match TRBD2. The CDR3 runs to 20 residues. In germline, CDR1 is LNHNV, CDR2 YYDKDF (reference sequence). Losses at the gene ends were 4 bases for V and 1 base for J; bases not matched to a gene: 17. The CDR3 DNA reads as TGTGCCACCAGCAAACTAGGAGGGGCTAGCGGGGGCCGGGGCACAGATACGCAGTATTTT. It encodes CATSKLGGASGGRGTDTQYF.

Turning to this clone: One junction end disagrees with the germline gene, perhaps due to a read error. This chain uses TRBV2 with TRBJ1-5; D gene uncertain. CDR3 length: 12 amino acids. From germline, CDR1 is SNHLY and CDR2 FYNNEI. The CDR3 sequence is CASSESGDEVYF. CDR3 nucleotides: TGTGCCAGCAGTGAATCCGGCGACGAGGTGTATTTT.

V gene TRBV5-4 combines with J gene TRBJ2-3; D possibly corresponds to TRBD1 (6 bases). Trimming cost V 4 bases and J 7 bases, with 13 bases left between them. Germline CDR1 is SGHNT and CDR2 is YYREEE (reference sequence). The CDR3 consists of 13 residues. As DNA, the CDR3 is TGTGCCAGCAGCCAAGACGGACAGAATACGCAGTATTTT. Translating gives CASSQDGQNTQYF. The full variable domain, completed using reference TRBV5-4 and TRBJ2-3, is ETGVTQSPTHLIKTRGQQVTLRCSSQSGHNTVSWYQQALGQGPQFIFQYYREEENGRGNFPPRFSGLQFPNYSSELNVNALELDDSALYLCASSQDGQNTQYFGPGTRLTVL.